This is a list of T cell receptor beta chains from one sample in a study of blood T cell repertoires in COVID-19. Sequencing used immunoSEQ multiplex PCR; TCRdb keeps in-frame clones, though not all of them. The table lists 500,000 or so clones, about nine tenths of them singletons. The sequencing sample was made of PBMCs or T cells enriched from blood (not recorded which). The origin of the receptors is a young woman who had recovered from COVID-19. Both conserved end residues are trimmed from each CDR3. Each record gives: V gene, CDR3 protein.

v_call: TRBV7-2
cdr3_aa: ASSHRTSGVYEQF

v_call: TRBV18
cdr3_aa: ASSPPGGSTEAF

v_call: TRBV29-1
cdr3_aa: SVAVGQGYEQY

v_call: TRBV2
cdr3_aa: ASSLRIQNTEAF

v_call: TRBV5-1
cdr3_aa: ASSLGLADYYEQY

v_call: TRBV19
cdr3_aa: ASNRRDRGTNQPQH

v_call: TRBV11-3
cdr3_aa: ASSAYSGGARNTGELF

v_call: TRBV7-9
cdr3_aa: ASSLTGEGGNTIY

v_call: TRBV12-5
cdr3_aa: ASGLDQLDSYEQY

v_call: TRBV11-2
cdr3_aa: ASSLDKLANTGELF

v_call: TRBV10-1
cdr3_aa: ASSESSEGEQY

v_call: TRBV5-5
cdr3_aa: ASSPSQGLLNTEAF

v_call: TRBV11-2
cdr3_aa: ASSLVRPSLTGNTIY

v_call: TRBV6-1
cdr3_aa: ASSEGDSRETQY

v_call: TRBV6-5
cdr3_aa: ASRSTGRSVKLF

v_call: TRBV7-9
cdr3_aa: ASSLGQNIYEQY

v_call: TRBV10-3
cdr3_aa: AISDGGRDTEAF

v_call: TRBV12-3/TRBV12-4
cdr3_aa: ASSSLFHTQY

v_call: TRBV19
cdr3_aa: ASSIVGGSNQPQH

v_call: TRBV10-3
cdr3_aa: ATRQGADNSPLH

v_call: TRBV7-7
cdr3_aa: ASSLSLGQGETQY

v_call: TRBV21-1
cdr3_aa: ASLAGGGDTQY

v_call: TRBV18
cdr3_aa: ASSPDQGTEAF

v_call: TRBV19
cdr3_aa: ASTTDPGSAKNIQY

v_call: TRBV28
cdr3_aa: ASSSFDRESYEQY